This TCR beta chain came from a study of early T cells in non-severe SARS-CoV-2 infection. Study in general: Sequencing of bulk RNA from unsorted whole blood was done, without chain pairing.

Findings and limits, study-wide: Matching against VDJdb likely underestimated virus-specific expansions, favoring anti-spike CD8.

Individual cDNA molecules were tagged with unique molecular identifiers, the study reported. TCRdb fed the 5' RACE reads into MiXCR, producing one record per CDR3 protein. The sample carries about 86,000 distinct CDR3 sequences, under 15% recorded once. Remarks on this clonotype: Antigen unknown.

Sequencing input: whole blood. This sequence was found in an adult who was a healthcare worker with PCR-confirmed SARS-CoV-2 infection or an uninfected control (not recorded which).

DNA of the CDR3: TGTGCCAGCCGAGAGGACACTGAAGCTTTCTTT. This codes for CASREDTEAFF. This chain links TRBV2 with TRBJ1-1; D is uncertain. CDR3 size: 11 residues. Trimming cost V 8 bases and J 3 bases, with 7 bases left between them. The germline V gene has CDR1 SNHLY and CDR2 FYNNEI.